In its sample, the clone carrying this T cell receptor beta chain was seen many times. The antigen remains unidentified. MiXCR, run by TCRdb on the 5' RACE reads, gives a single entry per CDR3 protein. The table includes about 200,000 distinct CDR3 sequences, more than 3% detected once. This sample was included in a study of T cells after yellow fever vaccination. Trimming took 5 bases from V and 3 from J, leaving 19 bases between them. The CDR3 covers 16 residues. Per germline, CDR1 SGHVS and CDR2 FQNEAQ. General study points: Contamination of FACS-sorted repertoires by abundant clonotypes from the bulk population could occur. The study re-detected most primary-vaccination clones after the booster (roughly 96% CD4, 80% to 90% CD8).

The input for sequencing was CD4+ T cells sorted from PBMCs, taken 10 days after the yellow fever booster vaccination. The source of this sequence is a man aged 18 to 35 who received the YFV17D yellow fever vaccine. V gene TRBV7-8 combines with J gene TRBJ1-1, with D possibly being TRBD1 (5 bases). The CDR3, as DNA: TGTGCCAGCAGCCCTCCCGGATTGGGGGGGGACACTGAAGCTTTCTTT. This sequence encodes CASSPPGLGGDTEAFF.